One and the same sample provided the 17 T cell receptor beta chains below, sequenced in a study of CD8 T cells in ankylosing spondylitis. The study, taken as a whole, reports: A TCR beta motif of several highly homologous variants seemed to mark ankylosing spondylitis blood.

TCRdb reanalysed the 5' RACE reads using MiXCR and keeps one entry per CDR3 protein. The table has 750,000 to 850,000 distinct CDR3 sequences, 10% to 15% seen once; the top ten hold roughly 0.51%. Their recognized antigens are unknown. Material: blood, either unsorted or a sorted T cell fraction (not recorded which). These receptors were obtained from a male donor with ankylosing spondylitis.

This clonotype was found a few times. This chain connects TRBV20-1 to TRBJ1-2, with D possibly being TRBD1 (5 bases). Trimming shortened V by 3 bases and J by 0 bases, and 11 bases separated the two germline ends. In germline, CDR1 is DFQATT, CDR2 SNEGSKA (reference sequence). The CDR3 loop spans 14 amino acids. This CDR3 reads CSARSSGSNYGYTF. CDR3 DNA sequence: TGCAGTGCTAGGTCGTCAGGGTCTAACTATGGCTACACCTTC.

This rearrangement joins TRBV5-6 to TRBJ1-2; possibly TRBD1 for D (5 bases). CDR1 is SGHDT, CDR2 YYEEEE, per germline. Trimming removed 1 base at V and 7 bases at J, with 20 bases between. The CDR3 is 16 amino acids. In DNA, the CDR3 is TGTGCCAGCAGCTTGCCCGGTCAGGGATTTCGGAGTGGCTACACCTTC. Its translation is CASSLPGQGFRSGYTF.

This chain connects TRBV29-1 to TRBJ1-1; no definite D call. Germline V CDR1 and CDR2: SQVTM, ANQGSEA. There are 13 residues in the CDR3. V was pared by 4 bases and J by 0 bases, with 9 bases between. The CDR3 DNA follows: TGCAGCGTTGTGAGATACTTGAACACTGAAGCTTTCTTT. This sequence encodes CSVVRYLNTEAFF.

This clonotype was observed a few times. V usage is TRBV7-3 and J usage is TRBJ2-1, with D maybe TRBD1 (5 bases). V was pared by 1 base and J by 0 bases, with 10 bases between. The germline V gene encodes CDR1 SGHTA and CDR2 FQGTGA. The length of the CDR3 is 16 residues. The CDR3 DNA follows: TGTGCCAGCAGCTTAAATCCCCAGGGCTCCTACAATGAGCAGTTCTTC. Protein product: CASSLNPQGSYNEQFF. Combining the CDR3 with reference TRBV7-3 and TRBJ2-1 gives the whole variable domain GAGVSQTPSNKVTEKGKYVELRCDPISGHTALYWYRQSLGQGPEFLIYFQGTGAADDSGLPNDRFFAVRPEGSVSTLKIQRTERGDSAVYLCASSLNPQGSYNEQFFGPGTRLTVL.

This clonotype was counted between two and nine times. The chain is built from TRBV11-2 and TRBJ2-1, with 9 positions matching TRBD2. V was pared by 5 bases and J by 4 bases, with 6 bases of the junction left unmatched. The germline CDR1 and CDR2 sequences are SGHAT and FQNNGV. The CDR3 is 15 residues long. The CDR3 DNA reads TGTGCCAGCAGCAAAGTAGCGGGGGTATACAATGAGCAGTTCTTC. Amino acids: CASSKVAGVYNEQFF.

The chain is built from TRBV5-1 and TRBJ1-1; 10 bases fit TRBD1. Per germline, CDR1 SGHRS and CDR2 YFSETQ. V gave up 4 bases and J gave up 0 bases; unmatched junction bases: 9. The CDR3 is 17 residues long. DNA for the CDR3: TGCGCCAGCAGCCCGCCAGGGACAGGGGCCTTGAACACTGAAGCTTTCTTT. Translating gives CASSPPGTGALNTEAFF. Full variable domain (rest looked up from reference TRBV5-1 and TRBJ1-1): KAGVTQTPRYLIKTRGQQVTLSCSPISGHRSVSWYQQTPGQGLQFLFEYFSETQRNKGNFPGRFSGRQFSNSRSEMNVSTLELGDSALYLCASSPPGTGALNTEAFFGQGTRLTVV.

V and J are TRBV20-1 and TRBJ1-2, with 7 bases matching TRBD1. The V gene end was trimmed by 4 bases and the J gene end by 4 bases; junction bases not matched to a gene: 3. The CDR3 runs to 12 residues. Germline V gene sequence: CDR1 DFQATT, CDR2 SNEGSKA (reference sequence). The CDR3 DNA follows: TGCAGTGCTACCGACAGGGCCTATGGCTACACCTTC. Protein product: CSATDRAYGYTF.

This clonotype appeared many times. The chain couples TRBV12-3 or TRBV12-4 to TRBJ2-7, with D hard to call. This CDR3 comprises 14 residues. V was pared by 0 bases and J by 3 bases, with 9 bases between. CDR3 sequence reads: CASSLARIRYEQYF. The CDR3 DNA reads TGTGCCAGCAGTTTAGCCAGGATCCGCTACGAGCAGTACTTC.

This chain joins TRBV6-2 or TRBV6-3 and TRBJ2-7; TRBD1 aligns across 10 bases. There are 16 residues in the CDR3. The V segment lost 5 bases and the J segment 3 bases; nucleotides outside the gene matches: 10. CDR1 is MNHEY and CDR2 is SVGEGT in the germline V gene. CDR3 bases: TGTGCCAGCAGTCGAAACCCCGGGACAGGGGTCTACGAGCAGTACTTC. It translates to CASSRNPGTGVYEQYF.

This clonotype was detected a few times. The chain employs TRBV28 and TRBJ2-7; no clear D gene. Trimming stripped 6 bases from V and 2 bases from J, with 8 bases between. Germline values: CDR1 MDHEN, CDR2 SYDVKM. This CDR3 has 12 residues. This CDR3 reads CASRTGAYEQYF. DNA for the CDR3: TGTGCCAGCAGGACTGGGGCCTACGAGCAGTACTTC.

This clonotype was detected many times. The chain has TRBV20-1 and TRBJ2-7, with D unclear. The germline V gene has CDR1 DFQATT and CDR2 SNEGSKA (reference sequence). The V gene lost 4 bases and the J gene lost 4 bases, with 8 bases spanning the gap. The CDR3 loop spans 11 amino acids. CDR3 residues: CSAIYDYEQYF. The CDR3 coding sequence is TGCAGTGCTATTTACGATTACGAGCAGTACTTC.

The chain couples TRBV18 to TRBJ2-5, with 7 bases identical to TRBD1. V lost 3 bases to trimming and J lost 3 bases; unmatched junction nucleotides: 4. The CDR3 contains 14 residues. Germline values: CDR1 KGHSH, CDR2 LQKENI. CDR3 sequence reads: CASSPTGTEETQYF. The CDR3 DNA reads as TGTGCCAGCTCACCGACCGGGACAGAAGAGACCCAGTACTTC. The full variable domain, rest sourced from reference TRBV18 and TRBJ2-5, is NAGVMQNPRHLVRRRGQEARLRCSPMKGHSHVYWYRQLPEEGLKFMVYLQKENIIDESGMPKERFSAEFPKEGPSILRIQQVVRGDSAAYFCASSPTGTEETQYFGPGTRLLVL.

The chain uses TRBV10-3 and TRBJ2-2; 11 positions agree with TRBD2. The CDR3 has 15 amino acids. Trimming took 6 bases from V and 4 from J; bases not matched to a gene: 4. Germline V gives CDR1 ENHRY, CDR2 SYGVKD. The CDR3 sequence is CAISATSGGTGELFF. The CDR3, as DNA: TGTGCCATCAGCGCCACTAGCGGGGGCACCGGGGAGCTGTTTTTT.

This chain connects TRBV20-1 to TRBJ2-2; no clear D gene. The CDR3 is 12 residues long. V lost 0 bases, J lost 7 bases, and 6 bases lay in between. CDR1 is DFQATT, CDR2 SNEGSKA, per germline (reference sequence). In nucleotides, the CDR3 is TGCAGTGCTAGAGAAGATATCGGGGAGCTGTTTTTT. It is translated as CSAREDIGELFF.

In this sample, this clonotype turned up a few times. The CDR3 protein is CASSLIGLSYEQYF. As DNA, the CDR3 is TGCGCCAGCAGCTTGATAGGACTTTCCTACGAGCAGTACTTC. This chain links TRBV5-1 with TRBJ2-7; a possible D gene is TRBD2 (5 bases). This CDR3 has 14 residues. Germline V gene lookup returns CDR1 SGHRS and CDR2 YFSETQ. V was clipped by 1 base and J by 1 base, with 9 bases between them.

This clonotype was picked up many times. In DNA, the CDR3 is TGCAGTGCTAGGGACAGGGGGACGATCCAGCCCCAGCATTTT. Amino acids: CSARDRGTIQPQHF. The chain is built from TRBV20-1 and TRBJ1-5; 10 positions agree with TRBD1. V trimming: 3 bases; J trimming: 7 bases; junction bases outside the gene matches: 6. Looked up from germline, CDR1 is DFQATT and CDR2 is SNEGSKA (reference sequence). The CDR3 totals 14 residues.

The V call is TRBV5-1, the J call TRBJ2-2; TRBD2 agrees at 7 bases. There are 17 residues in the CDR3. Looked up from germline, CDR1 is SGHRS and CDR2 is YFSETQ. V gave up 4 bases and J gave up 0 bases; unmatched junction bases: 9. The CDR3 sequence: CASSPLAAGANTGELFF. Here the CDR3 DNA reads TGCGCCAGCAGCCCCCTCGCGGCGGGAGCGAACACCGGGGAGCTGTTTTTT.